In this sample, the clone carrying this T cell receptor (beta chain) turned up a few times. Antigen specificity is unknown. The data stem from a study of CD8 T cells in ankylosing spondylitis. Regarding the study as a whole: Ankylosing spondylitis blood appeared to be characterized by a TCR beta motif of roughly eight highly homologous variants. The authors found the disease-linked clones to be CD8+ and relatively rare in peripheral blood. Past research had described some motif variants in reactive arthritis synovial fluid and blood.

For TCR beta, libraries came from quantitative 5'-RACE with molecular barcodes. TCRdb re-derived calls from the 5' RACE reads in MiXCR, one entry per CDR3 protein. The profile shows about 340,000 distinct CDR3 sequences, about 15% of them singletons. The germline V gene has CDR1 SGHRS and CDR2 YFSETQ. The CDR3 covers 15 residues. V lost 4 bases and J lost 0; bases outside the gene matches: 7. The V call is TRBV5-1, the J call TRBJ2-7, with 7 bases identical to TRBD1. The receptor was isolated from a male donor with ankylosing spondylitis or in good health (not recorded which). Sequencing was done on a sample of blood, either unsorted or a sorted T cell fraction (not recorded which). CDR3 amino acids: CASSLPGQASYEQYF. The CDR3 nucleotides read TGCGCCAGCAGCCTCCCCGGACAGGCCTCCTACGAGCAGTACTTC.